The 12 T cell receptor beta chains presented below share a single source sample, sequenced in a study of T-cell memory formation after mild COVID-19. One entry per CDR3 protein results from TCRdb running MiXCR on the 5' RACE reads. The sample contains hundreds of thousands of distinct CDR3 sequences, about a fifth of which appear only once. The sequenced material came from PBMCs or a T cell subset sorted from them (not recorded which). These receptor sequences come from an adult woman who had mild COVID-19 (a few samples of this study predate the infection). Cell type and time point are not known.

This clonotype has a handful of counts. Here the CDR3 reads CASIIDREYEQYF. CDR3 DNA: TGTGCCAGCATCATAGACAGGGAATACGAGCAGTACTTC. The chain has TRBV12-3 or TRBV12-4 and TRBJ2-7; 7 bases match TRBD1. CDR3 length: 13 amino acids. V shed 7 bases and J 4 bases; nucleotides not matched to a gene: 7.

In its sample, this clonotype was seen many times. The V and J genes are TRBV12-3 or TRBV12-4 and TRBJ2-4; 8 bases line up with TRBD1. Germline trimming cut 2 bases from V and 0 bases from J; bases unmatched to any gene: 3. This CDR3 is built from 16 residues. CDR3 sequence reads: CASSLTGGLAKNIQYF. The CDR3 bases are TGTGCCAGCAGTTTAACAGGGGGGCTAGCCAAAAACATTCAGTACTTC.

The chain combines TRBV20-1 with TRBJ2-7; TRBD1 is a possible D gene (5 bases). There are 14 residues in the CDR3. Germline V CDR1 and CDR2: DFQATT, SNEGSKA (reference sequence). Trimming cost V 3 bases and J 0 bases, with 12 bases left between them. This CDR3 reads CSARPTGVSYEQYF. The CDR3 bases are TGCAGTGCTAGGCCTACAGGCGTCTCCTACGAGCAGTACTTC.

The chain couples TRBV20-1 to TRBJ1-6; a weak D match, TRBD1 (5 bases). The CDR3 is made up of 16 amino acids. V was cut by 6 bases and J by 7 bases, with 22 bases left in between. The germline V gene has CDR1 DFQATT and CDR2 SNEGSKA (reference sequence). CDR3 nucleotide sequence: TGCAGTGCCTACTCTCCGCTCCGGGACGGCAATTCACCCCTCCACTTT. It is translated as CSAYSPLRDGNSPLHF.

This chain uses TRBV4-3 with TRBJ2-1; 9 bases are shared with TRBD2. The CDR3 spans 17 residues. CDR1 and CDR2 from the germline V gene are LGHNA and YSLEER. V was pared by 0 bases and J by 3 bases, with 6 bases of the junction left unmatched. The CDR3 protein is CASSQESGRLSYNEQFF. For the CDR3, the DNA is TGCGCCAGCAGCCAAGAAAGCGGGAGGCTTAGCTACAATGAGCAGTTCTTC.

This clonotype was observed a handful of times. The rearrangement uses TRBV5-1 and TRBJ1-1; D unclear. The V end lost 1 base, the J end lost 2 bases, and 6 bases lay between the germline ends. The germline V gene encodes CDR1 SGHRS and CDR2 YFSETQ. The CDR3 consists of 13 residues. This chain's CDR3 is CASSLMDNTEAFF. DNA for the CDR3: TGCGCCAGCAGCTTGATGGATAACACTGAAGCTTTCTTT. The complete variable domain, with remaining parts taken from reference TRBV5-1 and TRBJ1-1, reads KAGVTQTPRYLIKTRGQQVTLSCSPISGHRSVSWYQQTPGQGLQFLFEYFSETQRNKGNFPGRFSGRQFSNSRSEMNVSTLELGDSALYLCASSLMDNTEAFFGQGTRLTVV.

A few counts support this clonotype. A much bigger clone sits one base away, suggesting this may be a read error. The chain carries TRBV5-6 and TRBJ2-1, with D maybe TRBD1 (5 bases). Germline V lookup: CDR1 SGHDT, CDR2 YYEEEE. Trimming pared 5 bases from V and 5 bases from J, leaving 8 bases between. This CDR3 comprises 12 residues. The CDR3 DNA follows: TGTGCCAGCAGGGTAGGGGACAATGAGCAGTTCTTC. It encodes CASRVGDNEQFF. Combining the CDR3 with reference TRBV5-6 and TRBJ2-1 gives the whole variable domain DAGVTQSPTHLIKTRGQQVTLRCSPKSGHDTVSWYQQALGQGPQFIFQYYEEEERQRGNFPDRFSGHQFPNYSSELNVNALLLGDSALYLCASRVGDNEQFFGPGTRLTVL.

The genes are TRBV10-1 and TRBJ2-7, with a possible D match to TRBD2 (6 bases). V lost 0 bases and J 4 bases, leaving 16 bases between the germline ends. The V gene's germline CDR1 is WNHNN and CDR2 SYGVQD (reference sequence). The CDR3 loop spans 16 amino acids. CDR3: CASSESQTRGRYEQYF. The CDR3 DNA reads as TGCGCCAGCAGTGAGTCTCAGACTAGAGGGAGGTACGAGCAGTACTTC.

The J gene is TRBJ2-7, the V gene TRBV6-1, with D uncertain. This CDR3 is built from 13 residues. Germline V gene data show CDR1 as MNHNS and CDR2 as SASEGT. V was shortened by 4 bases and J by 8 bases, with 15 bases between the two germline ends. DNA of the CDR3: TGTGCCAGCAGTGGAGAGGCGGTAGGCAAGCAGTACTTC. It encodes CASSGEAVGKQYF.

The genes are TRBV19 and TRBJ1-5; perhaps TRBD1 as D (6 bases). Trimming took 4 bases from V and 7 from J, leaving 11 bases between them. The CDR3 is 13 amino acids. Germline assignment: CDR1 LNHDA and CDR2 SQIVND (reference sequence). The CDR3 reads CASSKGGAQPQHF. The CDR3 DNA is TGTGCCAGTAGTAAGGGGGGCGCCCAGCCCCAGCATTTT.

This clonotype showed up just a few times. The rearrangement joins TRBV9 to TRBJ2-7, with 9 bases aligning to TRBD2. Germline V gives CDR1 SGDLS, CDR2 YYNGEE. CDR3 length equals 16 residues. J lost 2 bases, V lost 7 bases, and 13 bases had no gene match. CDR3 DNA sequence: TGTGCCAGCTCATCTTTAACCTCTAGCGGGGCCTACGAGCAGTACTTC. Protein sequence: CASSSLTSSGAYEQYF.

This clonotype was seen at least ten times. V usage is TRBV6-5 and J usage is TRBJ2-5, with TRBD1 as a possible D gene (6 bases). In germline, CDR1 is MNHEY, CDR2 SVGAGI. The V end lost 4 bases, the J end lost 4 bases, and 16 bases lay between the germline ends. The CDR3 runs to 15 residues. Here the CDR3 DNA reads TGTGCCAGCAGTTTCAGACAGGCGTACAGAGAGACCCAGTACTTC. Encoded protein: CASSFRQAYRETQYF.